This T cell receptor beta chain stems from a study of T cells in Graves' hyperthyroidism and ophthalmopathy. Diagnostic assessment was based on clinical symptoms, serum thyroxine and TRAb, thyroid ultrasound and orbital computed tomography. The authors obtained PBMCs from roughly 9.7 ml of fresh peripheral blood. Findings and limits, study-wide: Separation of ophthalmopathy from stable hyperthyroidism was achieved by a 13 V-J model.

Trimming removed 4 bases at V and 0 bases at J, with 14 bases between. The CDR3 totals 16 residues. Germline CDR1 is MDHEN and CDR2 is SYDVKM. RNA transcripts provided the source from which TCR beta CDR3 regions were amplified. During a first-round RT-PCR of the TCR CDR3, the HTBI primer set was used. MiXCR, applied by TCRdb to the multiplex PCR reads, yields one record per CDR3 protein. This sample has about 560,000 distinct CDR3 sequences; approximately 15% occur once, and the top ten carry 11% to 15%. This clonotype was counted many times. Its specificity is unknown. The receptor was isolated from a woman in her forties with Graves' hyperthyroidism. This chain joins TRBV28 and TRBJ2-3; D perhaps matches TRBD2 (5 bases). Material for sequencing was blood. The CDR3 sequence: CASSSLKLVSTDTQYF. The CDR3 bases are TGTGCCAGCAGTTCCCTTAAACTAGTTAGCACAGATACGCAGTATTTT.